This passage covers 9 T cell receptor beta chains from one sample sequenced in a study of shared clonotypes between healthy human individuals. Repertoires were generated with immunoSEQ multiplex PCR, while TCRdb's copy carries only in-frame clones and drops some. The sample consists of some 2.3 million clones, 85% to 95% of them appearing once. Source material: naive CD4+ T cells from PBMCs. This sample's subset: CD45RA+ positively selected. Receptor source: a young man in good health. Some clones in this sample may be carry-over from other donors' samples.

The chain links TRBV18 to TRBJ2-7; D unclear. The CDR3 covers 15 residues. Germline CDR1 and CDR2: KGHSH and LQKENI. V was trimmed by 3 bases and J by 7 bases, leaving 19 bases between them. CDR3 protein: CASSPTSLPLGEQYF. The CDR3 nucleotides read TGTGCCAGCTCACCTACTTCTCTGCCGCTGGGTGAGCAGTACTTC.

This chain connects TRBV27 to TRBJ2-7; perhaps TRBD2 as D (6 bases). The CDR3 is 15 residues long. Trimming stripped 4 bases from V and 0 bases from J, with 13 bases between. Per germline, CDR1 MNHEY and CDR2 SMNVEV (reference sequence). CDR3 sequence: CASSSRGGLSYEQYF. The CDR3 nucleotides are TGTGCCAGCAGTTCGCGGGGCGGTCTCTCCTACGAGCAGTACTTC.

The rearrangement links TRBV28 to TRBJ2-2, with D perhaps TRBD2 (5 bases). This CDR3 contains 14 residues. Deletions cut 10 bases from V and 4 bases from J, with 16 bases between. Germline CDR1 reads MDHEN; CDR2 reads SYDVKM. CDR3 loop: CAIADGIPTGELFF. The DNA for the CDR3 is TGTGCCATCGCAGACGGGATCCCCACCGGGGAGCTGTTTTTT.

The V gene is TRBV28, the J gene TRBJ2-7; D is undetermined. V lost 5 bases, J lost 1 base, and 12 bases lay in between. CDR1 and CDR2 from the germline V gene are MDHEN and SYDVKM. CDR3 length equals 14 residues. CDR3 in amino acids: CASSQWQASYEQYF. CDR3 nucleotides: TGTGCCAGCAGTCAGTGGCAGGCGTCCTACGAGCAGTACTTC.

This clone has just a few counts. The CDR3 here is CATPKWENTEAFF. Written as DNA, the CDR3 is TGTGCCACCCCGAAGTGGGAGAACACTGAAGCTTTCTTT. This chain joins TRBV2 and TRBJ1-1; D uncertain. Germline lookup yields CDR1 SNHLY and CDR2 FYNNEI. With 10 bases removed from V and 1 base from J, the gap between germline ends came to 13 bases. This CDR3 has 13 residues.

The CDR3 DNA is TGTGCCAGCAGGCGTGGACAGGGGGCGGGAGAGCAGTACTTC. This sequence encodes CASRRGQGAGEQYF. The chain links TRBV6-6 to TRBJ2-7; 11 bases match TRBD1. J lost 7 bases, V lost 6 bases, and 8 bases had no gene match. This CDR3 spans 14 amino acids. The germline V gene encodes CDR1 MNHNY and CDR2 SVGAGI (reference sequence).

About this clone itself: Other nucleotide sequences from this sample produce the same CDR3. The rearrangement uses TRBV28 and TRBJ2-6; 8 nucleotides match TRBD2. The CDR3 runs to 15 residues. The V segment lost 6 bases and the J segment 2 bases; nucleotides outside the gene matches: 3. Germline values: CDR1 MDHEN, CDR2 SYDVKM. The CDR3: CASSTGGAGANVLTF. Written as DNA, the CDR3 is TGTGCCAGCAGCACCGGGGGGGCTGGGGCCAACGTCCTGACTTTC. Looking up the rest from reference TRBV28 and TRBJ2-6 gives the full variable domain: DVKVTQSSRYLVKRTGEKVFLECVQDMDHENMFWYRQDPGLGLRLIYFSYDVKMKEKGDIPEGYSVSREKKERFSLILESASTNQTSMYLCASSTGGAGANVLTFGAGSRLTVL.

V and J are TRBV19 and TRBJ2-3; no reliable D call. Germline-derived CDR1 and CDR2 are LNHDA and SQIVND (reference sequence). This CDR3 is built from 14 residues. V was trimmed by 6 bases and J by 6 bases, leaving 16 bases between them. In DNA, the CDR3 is TGTGCCAGTAGAGAGGCAGCGCTTGGCGATACGCAGTATTTT. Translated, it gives CASREAALGDTQYF.

The CDR3 DNA sequence: TGTGCCAGCAGAGCCACTAGCGGGGCATACAATGAGCAGTTCTTC. This translates into CASRATSGAYNEQFF. V gene TRBV7-8 combines with J gene TRBJ2-1; 10 nucleotides align to TRBD2. The trim removed 6 bases at V and 4 bases at J, leaving 6 bases unmatched. This CDR3 spans 15 amino acids. Per germline, CDR1 SGHVS and CDR2 FQNEAQ. Full variable domain (missing parts from reference TRBV7-8 and TRBJ2-1): GAGVSQSPRYKVAKRGQDVALRCDPISGHVSLFWYQQALGQGPEFLTYFQNEAQLDKSGLPSDRFFAERPEGSVSTLKIQRTQQEDSAVYLCASRATSGAYNEQFFGPGTRLTVL.